Shown below are 15 T cell receptor beta chains from a single sample sequenced in a study of control samples from healthy donors and cancer patients. The table came from immunoSEQ multiplex PCR; TCRdb's copy has only in-frame clones and leaves some out. Here the sample spans tens of thousands of clones, 93% being singletons. The sample taken for sequencing was PBMCs. Receptor source: a woman in her thirties or forties with lung cancer.

This chain connects TRBV30 to TRBJ1-1, with D hard to call. Germline V gives CDR1 GTSNPN, CDR2 SVGIG (reference sequence). V dropped 4 bases and J dropped 0 bases, with 6 bases sitting between them. The CDR3 contains 12 residues. The DNA of the CDR3 is TGTGCCTGGAAGCTCATGAACACTGAAGCTTTCTTT. The encoded protein is CAWKLMNTEAFF.

The DNA of the CDR3 is TGTGCCAGCAGACCCATTCACGGGGGGGCAACTAATGAAAAACTGTTTTTT. Amino acid sequence: CASRPIHGGATNEKLFF. The rearrangement joins TRBV4-2 to TRBJ1-4; a weak D match, TRBD1 (5 bases). From germline, CDR1 is LGHNA and CDR2 YNFKEQ. The V and J ends lost 6 bases and 0 bases respectively, with 17 bases between them. The CDR3 runs 17 residues.

The rearrangement links TRBV2 to TRBJ2-7; unclear D gene. V shed 6 bases and J shed 2 bases, with 8 bases lying between them. The CDR3 covers 12 residues. The germline V gene encodes CDR1 SNHLY and CDR2 FYNNEI. The CDR3 region has the DNA TGTGCCAGCAGCGCGCTGGCCTACGAGCAGTACTTC. Amino acids: CASSALAYEQYF.

This chain connects TRBV6-5 to TRBJ2-7; D is undetermined. Trimming stripped 4 bases from V and 2 bases from J, with 9 bases between. CDR1 is MNHEY, CDR2 SVGAGI, per germline. This CDR3 contains 13 residues. The CDR3: CASSWEVPYEQYF. The CDR3 DNA reads as TGTGCCAGCAGTTGGGAAGTTCCCTACGAGCAGTACTTC.

This chain connects TRBV19 to TRBJ2-7; tentative D call: TRBD1 (6 bases). Germline lookup yields CDR1 LNHDA and CDR2 SQIVND (reference sequence). V lost 9 bases, J lost 3 bases, and 9 bases lay in between. There are 11 residues in the CDR3. In DNA, the CDR3 is TGTGCCAGCGGGGACATCTACGAGCAGTACTTC. Amino acid sequence: CASGDIYEQYF.

The chain links TRBV5-6 to TRBJ2-5; weak D call: TRBD1 (6 bases). This CDR3 spans 13 amino acids. V lost 4 bases and J 2 bases, leaving 9 bases between the germline ends. Germline values: CDR1 SGHDT, CDR2 YYEEEE. CDR3: CASSRDIQETQYF. CDR3 coding DNA: TGTGCCAGCAGCCGGGACATTCAAGAGACCCAGTACTTC.

The chain has TRBV9 and TRBJ1-6; TRBD1 matches at 7 bases. Trimming took 1 base from V and 13 from J; bases not matched to a gene: 8. The CDR3 sequence is 14 residues long. Germline CDR1 and CDR2: SGDLS and YYNGEE. CDR3 nucleotide sequence: TGTGCCAGCAGCGTAAGGGACAGCCTAGGGCCCCTCCACTTT. As protein: CASSVRDSLGPLHF.

The chain couples TRBV19 to TRBJ2-7; 11 bases agree with TRBD1. Trimming removed 8 bases from V and 4 bases from J; junction bases left unmatched: 4. CDR1 and CDR2 (germline): LNHDA, SQIVND (reference sequence). The CDR3 has 13 residues. Written as DNA, the CDR3 is TGTGCCAGTGCCGGGACAGGGGGTTACGAGCAGTACTTC. Its protein is CASAGTGGYEQYF.

CDR3 nucleotide sequence: TGCGCCAGCCTCGGAATTGGGAACACTGAAGCTTTCTTT. Translated, it gives CASLGIGNTEAFF. The J gene is TRBJ1-1, the V gene TRBV5-1; no clear D gene. Germline values: CDR1 SGHRS, CDR2 YFSETQ. Trimming pared 7 bases from V and 1 base from J, leaving 11 bases between. The CDR3 sequence is 13 residues long.

The chain recombines TRBV2 with TRBJ2-1, with D unclear. CDR1 is SNHLY, CDR2 FYNNEI, per germline. Between the trimmed V and J ends, which lost 2 bases and 4 bases, there was a span of 9 bases. This CDR3 spans 14 amino acids. The CDR3 DNA is TGTGCCAGCAGTGAAAGGACGGTTTACAATGAGCAGTTCTTC. It yields the protein CASSERTVYNEQFF. The entire variable domain, with the rest obtained from reference TRBV2 and TRBJ2-1, is as follows: EPEVTQTPSHQVTQMGQEVILRCVPISNHLYFYWYRQILGQKVEFLVSFYNNEISEKSEIFDDQFSVERPDGSNFTLKIRSTKLEDSAMYFCASSERTVYNEQFFGPGTRLTVL.

As DNA, the CDR3 is TGTGCCAGCAGCTTAGTTCGACTAGCGGGGGTGTTCGCGAACACCGGGGAGCTGTTTTTT. Its translation is CASSLVRLAGVFANTGELFF. The chain carries TRBV11-3 and TRBJ2-2, with 12 bases that match TRBD2. Germline CDR1 SGHNT, CDR2 YENEEA. There are 20 residues in the CDR3. J was trimmed by 0 bases and V by 1 base; bases with no gene match: 9.

This chain uses TRBV12-3 or TRBV12-4 with TRBJ2-7, with a possible D match to TRBD2 (5 bases). The CDR3 contains 12 residues. Trimming removed 6 bases from V and 4 bases from J, with 10 bases in between. CDR3: CASSLREYEQYF. In nucleotides, the CDR3 is TGTGCCAGCAGCCTCCGGGAATACGAGCAGTACTTC.

This chain links TRBV3-1 (or the pseudogene TRBV3-2) with TRBJ1-2; D ambiguous. The CDR3 runs to 20 residues. V was clipped by 0 bases and J by 0 bases, with 23 bases between them. Germline CDR1 and CDR2: LGHDT and YNNKEL (reference sequence). The CDR3 reads CASSQEALARGDETNYGYTF. In DNA, the CDR3 is TGTGCCAGCAGCCAAGAGGCACTAGCACGCGGAGACGAGACTAACTATGGCTACACCTTC.

The rearrangement uses TRBV10-3 and TRBJ2-7, with 8 positions matching TRBD1. This CDR3 region has 13 residues. J lost 5 bases, V lost 5 bases, and 5 bases had no gene match. Germline V lookup: CDR1 ENHRY, CDR2 SYGVKD. The CDR3 here is CAISQGAVDEQYF. CDR3 nucleotide sequence: TGTGCCATCAGTCAGGGGGCGGTCGACGAGCAGTACTTC.

The chain links TRBV2 to TRBJ2-2, with D possibly TRBD1 on 6 matching bases. Germline assignment: CDR1 SNHLY and CDR2 FYNNEI. V shed 7 bases and J shed 6 bases, with 12 bases lying between them. The CDR3 is 13 residues long. CDR3: CASNQGKAGELFF. Written as DNA, the CDR3 is TGTGCCAGCAATCAGGGGAAAGCCGGGGAGCTGTTTTTT. Full variable domain (outside the CDR3, taken from reference TRBV2 and TRBJ2-2): EPEVTQTPSHQVTQMGQEVILRCVPISNHLYFYWYRQILGQKVEFLVSFYNNEISEKSEIFDDQFSVERPDGSNFTLKIRSTKLEDSAMYFCASNQGKAGELFFGEGSRLTVL.